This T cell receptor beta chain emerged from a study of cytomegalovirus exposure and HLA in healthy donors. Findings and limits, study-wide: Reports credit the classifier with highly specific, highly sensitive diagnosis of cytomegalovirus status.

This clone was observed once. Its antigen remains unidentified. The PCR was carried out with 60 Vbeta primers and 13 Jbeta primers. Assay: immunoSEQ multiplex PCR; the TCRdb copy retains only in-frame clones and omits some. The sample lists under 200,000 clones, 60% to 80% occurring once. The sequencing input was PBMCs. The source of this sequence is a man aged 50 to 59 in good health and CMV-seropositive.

CDR3 in amino acids: CASSTVPGHGANVLTF. The DNA of the CDR3 is TGTGCCAGCAGTACCGTCCCGGGACATGGGGCCAACGTCCTGACTTTC. The chain combines TRBV28 with TRBJ2-6; D possibly corresponds to TRBD1 (6 bases). Trimming removed 5 bases from V and 3 bases from J, with 14 bases in between. The CDR3 is made up of 16 amino acids. Germline CDR1 MDHEN, CDR2 SYDVKM.